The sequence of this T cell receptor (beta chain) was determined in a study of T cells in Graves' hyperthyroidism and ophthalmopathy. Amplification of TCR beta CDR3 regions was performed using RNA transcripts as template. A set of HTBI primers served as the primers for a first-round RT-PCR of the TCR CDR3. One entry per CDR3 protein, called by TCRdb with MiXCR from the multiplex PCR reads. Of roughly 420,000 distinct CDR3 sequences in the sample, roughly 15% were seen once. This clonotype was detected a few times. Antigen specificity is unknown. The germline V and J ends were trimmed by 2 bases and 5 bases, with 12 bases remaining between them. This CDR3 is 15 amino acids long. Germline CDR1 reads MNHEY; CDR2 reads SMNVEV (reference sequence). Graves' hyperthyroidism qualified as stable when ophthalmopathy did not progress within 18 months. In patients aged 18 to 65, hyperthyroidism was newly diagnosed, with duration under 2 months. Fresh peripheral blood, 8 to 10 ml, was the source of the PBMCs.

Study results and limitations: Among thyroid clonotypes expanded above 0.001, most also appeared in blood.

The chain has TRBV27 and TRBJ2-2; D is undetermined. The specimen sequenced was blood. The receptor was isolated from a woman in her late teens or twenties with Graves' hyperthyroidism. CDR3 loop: CASSLLPVSTGELFF. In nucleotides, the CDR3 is TGTGCCAGCAGTTTACTACCAGTCTCTACCGGGGAGCTGTTTTTT.